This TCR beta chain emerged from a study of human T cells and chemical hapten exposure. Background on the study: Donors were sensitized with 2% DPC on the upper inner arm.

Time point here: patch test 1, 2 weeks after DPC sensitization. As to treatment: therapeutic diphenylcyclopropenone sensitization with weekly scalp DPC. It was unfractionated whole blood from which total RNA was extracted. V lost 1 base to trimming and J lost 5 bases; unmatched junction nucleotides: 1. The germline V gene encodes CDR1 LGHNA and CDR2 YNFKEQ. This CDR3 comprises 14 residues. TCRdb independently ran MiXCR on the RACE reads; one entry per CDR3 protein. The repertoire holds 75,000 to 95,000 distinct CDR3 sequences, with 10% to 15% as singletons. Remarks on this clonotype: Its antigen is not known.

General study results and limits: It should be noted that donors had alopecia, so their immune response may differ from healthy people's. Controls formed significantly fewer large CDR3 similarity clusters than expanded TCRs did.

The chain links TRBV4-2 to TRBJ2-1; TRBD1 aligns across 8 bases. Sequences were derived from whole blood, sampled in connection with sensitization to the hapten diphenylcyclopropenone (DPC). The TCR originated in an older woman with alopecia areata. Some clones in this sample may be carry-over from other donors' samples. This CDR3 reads CASSQGTGNNEQFF. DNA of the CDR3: TGTGCCAGCAGCCAAGGGACAGGGAACAATGAGCAGTTCTTC.